This is a list of T cell receptor beta chains from one sample in a study of shared clonotypes between healthy human individuals. Repertoires were generated with immunoSEQ multiplex PCR, while TCRdb's copy carries only in-frame clones and drops some. The sample has about 2 million clones, 95% seen once. Sequencing was done on a sample of naive CD4+ T cells sorted from blood. The receptors here all came from a man between 18 and 29 years old in good health. CDR3s include the opening cysteine and the closing phenylalanine or tryptophan. The D gene is left open where the match is weak. Clone size is not always given. Where it is, it says once, few, many or a class for expanded clones.

abundance	d_gene	v_gene	j_gene	CDR3nt	CDR3aa
-	-	TRBV10-2	TRBJ1-5	TGCGCCAGCAGTGAGCAGACAGGCCTCAATCAGCCCCAGCATTTT	CASSEQTGLNQPQHF
-	TRBD1	TRBV18	TRBJ1-6	TGTGCCAGCTCACCCGGACAGGGTGGTAATTCACCCCTCCACTTT	CASSPGQGGNSPLHF
-	TRBD1	TRBV9	TRBJ1-2	TGTGCCAGCAGCTCCCGGGACAGGGCCCATGGCTACACCTTC	CASSSRDRAHGYTF
-	TRBD1	TRBV27	TRBJ2-6	TGTGCCAGCAGTTGGACAGGGCTGGTCTCTGGGGCCAACGTCCTGACTTTC	CASSWTGLVSGANVLTF
once	-	TRBV7-2	TRBJ1-2	TGTGCCAGCAGCCAACGCGGGGGGCACGGCTACACCTTC	CASSQRGGHGYTF
-	-	TRBV5-6	TRBJ1-2	TGTGCCAGCAGCTTGGGTTGGCAGGGAGGCTATGGCTACACCTTC	CASSLGWQGGYGYTF
-	-	TRBV7-9	TRBJ1-1	TGTGCCAGCAGCTTTGTGTCCTGGAGCACTGAAGCTTTCTTT	CASSFVSWSTEAFF
once	-	TRBV6-6	TRBJ2-2	TGTGCCAGCAGCCCCCCGGCCTCGTGGCGGACCGGGGAGCTGTTTTTT	CASSPPASWRTGELFF
-	-	TRBV10-3	TRBJ1-2	TGTGCCATCAGTGAGTCAGGAGTCCGTACAACTAACTATGGCTACACCTTC	CAISESGVRTTNYGYTF
-	-	TRBV15	TRBJ2-5	TGTGCCACCAGCGGCTCCAAGGGGATCTTCGAGACCCAGTACTTC	CATSGSKGIFETQYF
-	TRBD2	TRBV29-1	TRBJ2-7	TGCAGCGTTGACCTAGCGGGAGATAGTGAGCAGTACTTC	CSVDLAGDSEQYF
-	TRBD2	TRBV7-2	TRBJ2-3	TGTGCCAGCAGCCCCAACCTCGGGACTAGCGGGAGCCGCACAGATACGCAGTATTTT	CASSPNLGTSGSRTDTQYF
-	-	TRBV5-1	TRBJ2-1	TGCGCCAGCAGCTTGGGGGACGAGAACAATGAGCAGTTCTTC	CASSLGDENNEQFF
-	TRBD2	TRBV5-1	TRBJ2-5	TGCGCCAGCAGCTTCGTAGCGGGAACTGGTGAGACCCAGTACTTC	CASSFVAGTGETQYF
-	TRBD2	TRBV7-2	TRBJ2-5	TGTGCCAGCAGCTCCCTACTAGCGGCGGAGACCCAGTACTTC	CASSSLLAAETQYF
-	-	TRBV23-1	TRBJ1-5	TGCGCCAGCAGTCACCTTCAGGGACGGCCCCAGCATTTT	CASSHLQGRPQHF
-	TRBD2	TRBV18	TRBJ2-2	TGTGCCAGCCGACCTGCGGGGGTCAACACCGGGGAGCTGTTTTTT	CASRPAGVNTGELFF
few	-	TRBV10-1	TRBJ2-7	TGCGCCAGCAGTGAGTCCGGAGGTTATGGGCAGTACTTC	CASSESGGYGQYF
-	TRBD1	TRBV11-2	TRBJ1-6	TGTGCCAGCAGCGTCCAAGGACAGGGGCGGGGTTCACCCCTCCACTTT	CASSVQGQGRGSPLHF
-	TRBD2	TRBV4-3	TRBJ2-7	TGCGCCAGCAGCCAAGATTGGACTAGCGGTCCGCCCGACGAGCAGTACTTC	CASSQDWTSGPPDEQYF
-	-	TRBV28	TRBJ2-7	TGTGCCAGCAGTCCTATATCATTCGGCAGGGCCTCCTACGAGCAGTACTTC	CASSPISFGRASYEQYF
once	TRBD2	TRBV5-4	TRBJ2-2	TGTGCCAGCAGCTCACGCGGGAGGGCCCTTACCGGGGAGCTGTTTTTT	CASSSRGRALTGELFF
-	-	TRBV7-9	TRBJ1-2	TGTGCCAGCAGCCGTCAGTTTTATGGCTACACCTTC	CASSRQFYGYTF
-	TRBD2	TRBV23-1	TRBJ2-5	TGCGCCAGCAGTCAACTAGCGGGGGAAGAGACCCAGTACTTC	CASSQLAGEETQYF
-	TRBD2	TRBV5-1	TRBJ2-5	TGCGCCAGCAGGTACACTAGCGGGAGGGCCTTTTCAGAGACCCAGTACTTC	CASRYTSGRAFSETQYF
-	-	TRBV27	TRBJ1-6	TGTGCCAGCAGTTTATACCGGGAGGACAATTCACCCCTCCACTTT	CASSLYREDNSPLHF
-	TRBD1	TRBV7-3	TRBJ2-3	TGTGCCAGCAGCTTAACGCCACAGGGGGCGTTGGGCACAGATACGCAGTATTTT	CASSLTPQGALGTDTQYF